What follows describes a single T cell receptor beta chain. Its specificity is unknown. These data are taken from a study of cytomegalovirus exposure and HLA in healthy donors. Study-level background: Approximately 77 million unique TCRs from HLA-typed donors were held in an early release of data. Whole-study results and caveats: Later, TCR association rates were found to vary by HLA locus, highest for DRB1 and lowest for HLA-C.

PCR amplification relied on 60 Vbeta primers (plus 13 Jbeta primers). Using immunoSEQ multiplex PCR, the repertoire was profiled, and TCRdb retains in-frame clones only, with some absent. The data show some 120,000 clones, 75% to 90% seen once. The CDR3 totals 14 residues. Germline lookup yields CDR1 KGHSH and CDR2 LQKENI. Trimming stripped 3 bases from V and 9 bases from J, with 15 bases between. This TCR was recovered from a male donor in good health and CMV-seronegative. This rearrangement joins TRBV18 to TRBJ2-1; weak D call: TRBD1 (5 bases). Sequenced sample: PBMCs. CDR3 in DNA: TGTGCCAGCTCACCCATTCTAGATCAGGGTGAGCAGTTCTTC. Protein product: CASSPILDQGEQFF.